The TCR beta chain under discussion was sequenced for a study of human T cells and chemical hapten exposure. The CDR3 length is 12 residues. With 3 bases removed from V and 2 bases from J, the gap between germline ends came to 8 bases. Germline loops: CDR1 DFQATT, CDR2 SNEGSKA (reference sequence). Time point meaning: patch test 3, about 24 weeks after DPC sensitization. Specified treatment: therapeutic diphenylcyclopropenone sensitization with weekly scalp DPC. TCRdb reanalysed the RACE reads using MiXCR and keeps one entry per CDR3 protein. The sample has 50,000 or so distinct CDR3 sequences; 9.9% are singletons. This clonotype was counted many times.

Sequencing was performed on whole blood, taken in connection with sensitization to the hapten diphenylcyclopropenone (DPC). The sequence was collected from a woman between 35 and 50 years old with alopecia areata. Some clones in this sample may be carry-over from other donors' samples. The chain carries TRBV20-1 and TRBJ2-7; no clear D. The CDR3 DNA sequence: TGCAGTGCTAGGTCAACTGCCTACGAGCAGTACTTC. This encodes CSARSTAYEQYF.